Below are 14 T cell receptor beta chains sequenced from a single sample in a study of CD8+CD57+ T cells in acquired aplastic anemia. The template used for profiling TCR beta VDJ and CDR3 was genomic DNA. TCRdb redid the calling of the reads with MiXCR, one entry per CDR3 protein. The sample has 130,000 or so distinct CDR3 sequences; almost 40% are singletons. Patients chosen for sequencing had CD8+CD57+ cells that had expanded, as shown by flow cytometry. The sample consisted of sorted CD4+, CD8+, or CD8+CD57+ T cells (not recorded which) from PBMCs. Receptor source: a human donor with aplastic anemia.

This clonotype was observed many times. The chain couples TRBV7-9 to TRBJ1-1; 9 bases match TRBD1. The CDR3 is 15 amino acids. Germline values: CDR1 SEHNR, CDR2 FQNEAQ (reference sequence). J gave up 0 bases and V 6 bases, and 5 bases lay outside the gene matches. CDR3 in DNA: TGTGCCAGCAGACCCGGACAGGGGATGAACACTGAAGCTTTCTTT. Residues: CASRPGQGMNTEAFF. Complete variable domain (other parts from reference TRBV7-9 and TRBJ1-1): DTGVSQNPRHKITKRGQNVTFRCDPISEHNRLYWYRQTLGQGPEFLTYFQNEAQLEKSRLLSDRFSAERPKGSFSTLEIQRTEQGDSAMYLCASRPGQGMNTEAFFGQGTRLTVV.

Ten or more counts support this clonotype. The chain carries TRBV20-1 and TRBJ2-1; TRBD2 aligns across 10 bases. Unmatched junction bases numbered 5, after V lost 3 bases and J lost 9 bases. The V gene's germline CDR1 is DFQATT and CDR2 SNEGSKA (reference sequence). The CDR3 is 13 residues long. The CDR3 DNA reads TGCAGTGCTAGCAGCGGGGGGGCTGGTGAGCAGTTCTTC. This sequence encodes CSASSGGAGEQFF.

The V and J genes are TRBV11-2 and TRBJ2-3; 11 bases align to TRBD1. V trimming: 3 bases; J trimming: 5 bases; junction bases outside the gene matches: 4. The V gene's germline CDR1 is SGHAT and CDR2 FQNNGV. The CDR3 runs to 15 residues. The DNA for the CDR3 is TGTGCCAGCAGCTTGGGACAGGGGGTAGGAGATACGCAGTATTTT. It codes for CASSLGQGVGDTQYF.

This rearrangement joins TRBV15 to TRBJ1-3, with no clear D. Per germline, CDR1 LNHNV and CDR2 YYDKDF (reference sequence). This CDR3 comprises 13 residues. V lost 1 base, J lost 7 bases, and 8 bases lay in between. Here the CDR3 DNA reads TGTGCCACCAGCAGAGTCGAAATTAACACCATATATTTT. Translated: CATSRVEINTIYF.

The chain carries TRBV25-1 and TRBJ1-4; D ambiguous. V was clipped by 0 bases and J by 6 bases, with 11 bases between them. Germline assignment: CDR1 MGHDK and CDR2 SYGVNS. CDR3 length equals 15 residues. The CDR3 DNA reads as TGTGCCAGCAGTGAATATAGAGGGAGGTATGAAAAACTGTTTTTT. Its translation: CASSEYRGRYEKLFF.

By frequency in the sample, this clonotype is medium-sized. Sequence at one end of the junction differs from germline and may be a read error. The rearrangement links TRBV7-7 to TRBJ1-1, with D possibly TRBD1 on 5 matching bases. The germline gives CDR1 SSHAT, CDR2 FNYEAQ (reference sequence). CDR3 length: 13 amino acids. CDR3 DNA: TGTGCTAGCAGCTTAGGGGAGGGTACTGAAGCTTTCTTT. Translation: CASSLGEGTEAFF.

Points on this clonotype: Because the CDR3 is missing its conserved closing phenylalanine or tryptophan, this is likely a read error. No DNA is shown, since the ends of the CDR3 on it are uncertain; the CDR3 is the one TCRdb lists. The J gene is TRBJ2-4, the V gene TRBV14; the D call in the table, TRBD2, was not verified against the DNA. CDR1 is SGHDN and CDR2 is FVKESK in the germline V gene. A total of 9 residues make up the CDR3, ends included. The CDR3: CASSQDQRA.

The rearrangement links TRBV27 to TRBJ1-3; D unresolved. This CDR3 is 15 amino acids long. V shed 6 bases and J shed 3 bases, with 15 bases lying between them. Germline V gives CDR1 MNHEY, CDR2 SMNVEV (reference sequence). The CDR3 DNA follows: TGTGCCAGCAGGGCGGGTTCTATAGGTGGAAACACCATATATTTT. Encoded protein: CASRAGSIGGNTIYF.

The rearrangement uses TRBV16 and TRBJ2-7; 9 bases map to TRBD1. This CDR3 has 14 residues. V was pared by 2 bases and J by 1 base, with 0 bases of the junction left unmatched. In germline, CDR1 is KGHSY, CDR2 FQNENV. CDR3 sequence (DNA): TGTGCCAGCAGCCAAGGGACAGGGTCCTACGAGCAGTACTTC. Translation gives CASSQGTGSYEQYF.

This clonotype was detected many times. The genes are TRBV20-1 and TRBJ2-7, with no clear D. Trimming took 3 bases from V and 0 from J, leaving 9 bases between them. The length of the CDR3 is 13 residues. The germline V gene has CDR1 DFQATT and CDR2 SNEGSKA (reference sequence). CDR3 region: CSARFGTSYEQYF. In DNA, the CDR3 is TGCAGTGCTAGGTTCGGCACCTCCTACGAGCAGTACTTC.

This chain links TRBV6-1 with TRBJ1-2, with no clear D. Trimming removed 6 bases from V and 5 bases from J, with 10 bases in between. Germline CDR1 MNHNS, CDR2 SASEGT. The CDR3 extends over 12 amino acids. The CDR3 bases are TGTGCCAGCAGAGGGAGCCTATATGGCTACACCTTC. It translates to CASRGSLYGYTF.

In the case of this clonotype: Compared with germline, one end of the junction differs, possibly owing to a read error. The chain is built from TRBV15 and TRBJ2-3, with TRBD2 identical over 10 bases. CDR3 length equals 16 residues. CDR1 LNHNV and CDR2 YYDKDF come from the germline V gene (reference sequence). Here the CDR3 DNA reads TGTGCCAGCAGCGCGGGGCTAGCGGGGGCCTCAGATACGCAGTATTTT. Protein product: CASSAGLAGASDTQYF.

This clonotype was counted many times. The chain carries TRBV19 and TRBJ2-7; 10 bases agree with TRBD1. Germline V CDR1 and CDR2: LNHDA, SQIVND (reference sequence). This CDR3 has 14 residues. V trimming: 6 bases; J trimming: 3 bases; junction bases outside the gene matches: 5. The chain's CDR3 is CASSRGQGNYEQYV. The CDR3, as DNA: TGTGCCAGTAGCCGGGGACAGGGGAACTACGAGCAGTACGTC.

This clonotype was observed a few times. This CDR3 is missing its conserved last phenylalanine or tryptophan, likely due to a read error. The DNA is left out, because the CDR3 cannot be placed on it with certainty; the CDR3 is given as TCRdb lists it. The chain links TRBV7-2 to TRBJ2-7; no check of the table's D call, TRBD2, against the DNA was made. CDR1 SGHTA and CDR2 FQGNSA come from the germline V gene. Including both end residues, the CDR3 is 8 amino acids long. The chain's CDR3 is CASSLPSG.